The following is a T cell receptor (beta chain) sequence with its context. This clonotype was counted a few times. Its recognized antigen is unknown. Per-nucleotide qualities are absent, and no much larger clonotype sits a single base away. This sample was sequenced with an Illumina NovaSeq 6000. TCR cDNA was synthesized by 5'RACE template switching, through which a universal primer site and unique molecular identifiers were introduced. Priming for cDNA synthesis came from both the TCR alpha and TCR beta constant segments. Two PCR steps were used to amplify libraries, with sample barcodes and sequencing adapters being added in the second step. Sequencing of libraries was performed on Illumina HiSeq 2500 (2x100 bp) or NovaSeq (2x150 bp). Per the authors' processing: Demultiplexing of reads and collapsing into UMI consensus sequences were performed with MIGEC, and V(D)J alignment was carried out with MiXCR. Using edgeR on replicate PBMC samples, clonotypes were called vaccine-responding if FDR was below 0.01 and the log2 fold change was above 5 up to day 15. CD4 or CD8 identity was assigned to each bulk clonotype according to whether the clonotype was present at higher abundance in the sequenced CD4 repertoire or the sequenced CD8 repertoire. TCRdb's own reprocessing of the public reads used fastp at Q25 and MiXCR and kept productive beta chains. Rows are unified per CDR3 protein, each entry keeping the most common DNA and genes. In this record, the V and J calls reflect TCRdb's handling and not the investigators' own analysis. In this sample the table shows 300,000 to 350,000 distinct CDR3 sequences, 3.5% to 4.5% of which occur a single time. Roughly a fifth of the sample lies in the top ten.

CDR1 and CDR2, per the germline V gene (reference sequence), are MNHEY and SMNVEV. V was cut back by 8 bases and J by 13 bases, leaving a gap of 17 bases between them. Its CDR3 holds 11 amino acids, cysteine through phenylalanine. Solely the CDR3 DNA is kept, with 33 bases framed from the first base. The sample is drawn from a study of T cells after yellow fever vaccination (dated by TCRdb to between 2018 and 2021). Background on the whole study: The SMART-Seq v4 Ultra Low Input RNA kit was used to prepare libraries from fractions with low cell numbers. To follow T-cell clones before and after primary and booster YFV17D yellow fever vaccination, bulk TCR alpha and beta repertoires were sequenced over time. Blood was drawn at multiple timepoints before and after primary and secondary immunization, with bulk PBMC replicates and cell subsets isolated. Two healthy male donors, one aged 18 to 29 and one aged 30 to 40 years, made up the cohort.

Broad study findings and their caveats: A small share of clonotypes was detected in both CD4 and CD8 compartments, with the overlap likely arising from convergent recombination. Only a couple of donors were included in the study, so the extent to which the findings can be generalized is limited. After the booster, most of the clones that had expanded following primary vaccination were detected again (roughly 96% of CD4 and 85% to 90% of CD8), which suggests that memory was broadly maintained. Compared with the primary T-cell response, the secondary T-cell response was weaker but faster, peaking on day 5 rather than day 15. Computational filtering was required because FACS-sorted repertoires could contain abundant contaminating clonotypes from the bulk population.

Reading the label with the study, this specimen's treatment or condition is: live attenuated yellow fever vaccine strain. At each blood-draw timepoint, two biological replicates of bulk PBMCs were obtained. PBMCs were isolated from peripheral blood using a standard Ficoll-Paque protocol. TriZol was used to extract RNA from bulk PBMCs, CD4 and CD8 fractions, and dextramer-positive and dextramer-negative fractions. The material was PBMCs, obtained 15 days after the yellow fever booster vaccination. This sequence uses TRBV27 and TRBJ1-2, and perhaps TRBD1 as D gene, on 5 matching bases. The TCR sequence derives from a man between 18 and 29 years old who received the YFV17D yellow fever vaccine. The CDR3 region: CASGPGAAVTF. Here is the DNA: TGTGCCAGCGGCCCCGGGGCGGCGGTCACCTTC.